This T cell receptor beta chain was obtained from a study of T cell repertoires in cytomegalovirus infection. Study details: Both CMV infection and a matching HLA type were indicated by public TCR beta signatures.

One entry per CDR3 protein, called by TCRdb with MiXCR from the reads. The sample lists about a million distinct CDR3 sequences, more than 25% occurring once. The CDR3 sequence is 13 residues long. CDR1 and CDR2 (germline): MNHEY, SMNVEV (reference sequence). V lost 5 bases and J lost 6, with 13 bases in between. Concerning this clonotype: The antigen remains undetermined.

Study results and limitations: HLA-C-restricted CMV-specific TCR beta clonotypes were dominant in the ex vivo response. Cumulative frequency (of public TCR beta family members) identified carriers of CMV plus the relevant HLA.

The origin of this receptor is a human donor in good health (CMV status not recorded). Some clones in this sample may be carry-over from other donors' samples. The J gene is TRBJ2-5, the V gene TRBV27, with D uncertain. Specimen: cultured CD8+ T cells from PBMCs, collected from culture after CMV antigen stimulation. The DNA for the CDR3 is TGTGCCAGCAGTCTCCCGGGTCGGAAGACCCAGTACTTC. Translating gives CASSLPGRKTQYF.